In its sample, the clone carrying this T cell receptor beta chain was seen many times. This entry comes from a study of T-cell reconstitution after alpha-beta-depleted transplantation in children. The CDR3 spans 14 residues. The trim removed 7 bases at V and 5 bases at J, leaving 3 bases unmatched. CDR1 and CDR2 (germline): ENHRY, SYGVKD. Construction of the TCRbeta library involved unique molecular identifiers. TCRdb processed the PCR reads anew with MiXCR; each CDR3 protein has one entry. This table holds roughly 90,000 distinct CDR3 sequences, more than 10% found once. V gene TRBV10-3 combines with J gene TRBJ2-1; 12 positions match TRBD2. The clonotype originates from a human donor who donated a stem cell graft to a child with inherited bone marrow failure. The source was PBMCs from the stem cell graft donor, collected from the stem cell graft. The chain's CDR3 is CAITASGRDNEQFF. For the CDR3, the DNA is TGTGCCATCACGGCTAGCGGGAGGGACAATGAGCAGTTCTTC.